A single sample is the source of the 15 T cell receptor beta chains below, sequenced in a study of T cell responses to AZD1222 COVID-19 vaccine. Libraries were prepared by immunoSEQ multiplex PCR; TCRdb keeps only in-frame clonotypes and omits some of them. The repertoire has under 130,000 clones, roughly 90% of them found once; the top ten carry about 1.2%. This material consisted of peripheral blood, taken on day 0 of AZD1222 vaccination. These receptor sequences come from an adult in good health.

The V gene is TRBV6-5, the J gene TRBJ2-1; weak D call: TRBD2 (6 bases). The CDR3 length is 14 residues. The germline gives CDR1 MNHEY, CDR2 SVGAGI. V gave up 6 bases and J gave up 12 bases, with 21 bases separating them. CDR3 sequence: CASRLAQQGLGQFF. As DNA, the CDR3 is TGTGCCAGCAGACTAGCCCAGCAGGGCTTGGGGCAGTTCTTC.

The chain joins TRBV11-2 to TRBJ1-6; 7 bases are a match to TRBD1. The junction had 1 base not matched to a gene; V was cut back by 1 base and J by 4 bases. CDR1 SGHAT and CDR2 FQNNGV come from the germline V gene. The CDR3 loop spans 15 amino acids. The DNA of the CDR3 is TGTGCCAGCAGCTTAGTGACAGGGTATAATTCACCCCTCCACTTT. Translated, it gives CASSLVTGYNSPLHF. Complete variable domain (other parts from reference TRBV11-2 and TRBJ1-6): EAGVAQSPRYKIIEKRQSVAFWCNPISGHATLYWYQQILGQGPKLLIQFQNNGVVDDSQLPKDRFSAERLKGVDSTLKIQPAKLEDSAVYLCASSLVTGYNSPLHFGNGTRLTVT.

V gene TRBV30 combines with J gene TRBJ2-7; tentatively, D is TRBD2 (6 bases). V was cut by 4 bases and J by 2 bases, with 9 bases left in between. Germline CDR1 GTSNPN, CDR2 SVGIG (reference sequence). The CDR3 has 12 amino acids. The CDR3 sequence is CAWTSGAYEQYF. CDR3 in DNA: TGTGCCTGGACGTCGGGAGCCTACGAGCAGTACTTC. Full variable domain (missing parts from reference TRBV30 and TRBJ2-7): SQTIHQWPATLVQPVGSPLSLECTVEGTSNPNLYWYRQAAGRGLQLLFYSVGIGQISSEVPQNLSASRPQDRQFILSSKKLLLSDSGFYLCAWTSGAYEQYFGPGTRLTVT.

This clone was seen just once. The V and J genes are TRBV5-6 and TRBJ1-1; tentatively, D is TRBD1 (5 bases). The CDR3 is 13 amino acids. V lost 4 bases and J lost 4, with 11 bases in between. Germline loops: CDR1 SGHDT, CDR2 YYEEEE. CDR3 DNA: TGTGCCAGCAGCCCCTTGGGGGGCACTGAAGCTTTCTTT. Translating it yields CASSPLGGTEAFF.

J is TRBJ1-4 and V is TRBV5-4; 8 nucleotides agree with TRBD1. This CDR3 is 14 amino acids long. J was trimmed by 7 bases and V by 4 bases; bases with no gene match: 6. Germline assignment: CDR1 SGHNT and CDR2 YYREEE (reference sequence). CDR3 nucleotide sequence: TGTGCCAGCAGCCGGACAGGGAGGAGTGAAAAACTGTTTTTT. This encodes CASSRTGRSEKLFF.

The chain links TRBV25-1 to TRBJ1-2, with a tentative D call TRBD1 (5 bases). The ends were cut back, 4 bases at V and 3 bases at J, with 12 bases in the middle. The CDR3 is made up of 14 amino acids. CDR1 and CDR2 from the germline V gene are MGHDK and SYGVNS. CDR3 residues: CASSGGPRHYGYTF. The CDR3 DNA is TGTGCCAGCAGTGGGGGACCAAGGCACTATGGCTACACCTTC.

This clone has only one observation. The rearrangement uses TRBV30 and TRBJ1-4; D might be TRBD1 (6 bases). Germline-derived CDR1 and CDR2 are GTSNPN and SVGIG (reference sequence). This CDR3 has 13 amino acids. V was trimmed by 8 bases and J by 5 bases, leaving 15 bases between them. In nucleotides, the CDR3 is TGTGCCGGAAGCGGGGGCGCAAATGAAAAACTGTTTTTT. This translates into CAGSGGANEKLFF.

The V gene is TRBV9, the J gene TRBJ2-1, with TRBD2 matching over 7 bases. V lost 0 bases to trimming and J lost 7 bases; unmatched junction nucleotides: 13. This CDR3 contains 17 residues. Per germline, CDR1 SGDLS and CDR2 YYNGEE. CDR3 in DNA: TGTGCCAGCAGCGTAGGAGGTTCGGCTAGCGGAATGAATGAGCAGTTCTTC. Translation gives CASSVGGSASGMNEQFF. The variable domain in full, completed from reference TRBV9 and TRBJ2-1, reads DSGVTQTPKHLITATGQRVTLRCSPRSGDLSVYWYQQSLDQGLQFLIQYYNGEERAKGNILERFSAQQFPDLHSELNLSSLELGDSALYFCASSVGGSASGMNEQFFGPGTRLTVL.

The rearrangement uses TRBV18 and TRBJ1-4; unclear D gene. This CDR3 spans 14 amino acids. V was pared by 2 bases and J by 7 bases, with 11 bases between. The germline V gene encodes CDR1 KGHSH and CDR2 LQKENI. This CDR3 reads CASSPGMRGEKLFF. Here the CDR3 DNA reads TGTGCCAGCTCACCAGGCATGCGCGGTGAAAAACTGTTTTTT.

The J gene is TRBJ1-1, the V gene TRBV5-4; 9 nucleotides align to TRBD1. Germline-derived CDR1 and CDR2 are SGHNT and YYREEE (reference sequence). The length of the CDR3 is 15 residues. Losses at the gene ends were 4 bases for V and 5 bases for J; bases not matched to a gene: 9. The CDR3 bases are TGTGCCAGCAGCATAGGGGGGACAGGGTTGACTGAAGCTTTCTTT. As protein: CASSIGGTGLTEAFF.

This sequence joins TRBV6-5 and TRBJ2-7; D uncertain. Germline CDR1 reads MNHEY; CDR2 reads SVGAGI. The CDR3 contains 14 residues. V was pared by 2 bases and J by 1 base, with 9 bases between. Written as DNA, the CDR3 is TGTGCCAGCAGTTACCGCGCAGTATCCTACGAGCAGTACTTC. Encoded protein: CASSYRAVSYEQYF.

The chain carries TRBV4-2 and TRBJ1-2, with 9 nucleotides matching TRBD1. CDR1 and CDR2 from the germline V gene are LGHNA and YNFKEQ. The CDR3 loop spans 16 amino acids. J was trimmed by 4 bases and V by 1 base; bases with no gene match: 7. CDR3 sequence reads: CASSQATGTGTYGYTF. In DNA form, the CDR3 reads TGTGCCAGCAGCCAAGCAACCGGGACAGGGACCTATGGCTACACCTTC.

This chain connects TRBV12-3 or TRBV12-4 to TRBJ1-3; D is uncertain. The CDR3 contains 11 residues. Trimming stripped 7 bases from V and 8 bases from J, with 9 bases between. CDR3 nucleotides: TGTGCCAGCACCTCCTTGGACACCATATATTTT. Its translation is CASTSLDTIYF.

The V gene is TRBV10-3, the J gene TRBJ1-3; maybe TRBD1 (6 bases). This CDR3 comprises 13 residues. The germline gives CDR1 ENHRY, CDR2 SYGVKD. This chain's CDR3 is CGAQGPSGNTIYF. The CDR3 nucleotides read TGTGGGGCTCAGGGGCCCTCTGGAAACACCATATATTTT.

This clone appeared a single time. V is TRBV7-2 and J is TRBJ1-5; 10 positions agree with TRBD1. The V segment lost 1 base and the J segment 2 bases; nucleotides outside the gene matches: 11. Looked up from germline, CDR1 is SGHTA and CDR2 is FQGNSA. The CDR3 extends over 19 amino acids. The chain's CDR3 is CASSLGVPGQGFGNQPQHF. The CDR3 DNA sequence: TGTGCCAGCAGCTTAGGAGTCCCGGGACAGGGGTTTGGCAATCAGCCCCAGCATTTT.